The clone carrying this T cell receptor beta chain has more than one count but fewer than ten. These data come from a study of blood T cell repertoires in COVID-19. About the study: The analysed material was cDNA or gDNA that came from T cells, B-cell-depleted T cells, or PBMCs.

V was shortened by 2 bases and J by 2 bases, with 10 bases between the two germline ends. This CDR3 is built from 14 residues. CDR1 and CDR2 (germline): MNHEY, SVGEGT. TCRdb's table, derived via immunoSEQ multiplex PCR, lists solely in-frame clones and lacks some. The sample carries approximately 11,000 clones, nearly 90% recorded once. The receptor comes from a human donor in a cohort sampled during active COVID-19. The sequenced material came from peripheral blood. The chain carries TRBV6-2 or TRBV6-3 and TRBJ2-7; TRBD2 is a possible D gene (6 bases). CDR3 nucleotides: TGTGCCAGCAGTTACGCGGGGAATGCCTACGAGCAGTACTTC. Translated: CASSYAGNAYEQYF.